This is a list of T cell receptor beta chains from one sample in a study of low-dose radiotherapy and immunotherapy resistance in tumors. TCRdb recomputed calls from the reads with MiXCR, one row per CDR3 protein. The table has 64,000 or so distinct CDR3 sequences, roughly 29% seen once. Sequencing used PBMCs, obtained before treatment. The receptors originated from a male donor with rectosigmoid adenocarcinoma. CDR3s include the opening cysteine and the closing phenylalanine or tryptophan. Fields, in order: V gene, clone size, D gene, J gene, CDR3 DNA, CDR3 protein. A D gene is named only where the DNA matches it firmly. Size is stated for part of the rows, as once, few or many counts, or as a class when the clone is expanded.

V: TRBV28
size: few
D: NA
J: TRBJ1-2
DNA: TGTGCCAGCAGTCAACAGTATGGCTACACCTTC
CDR3: CASSQQYGYTF

V: TRBV23-1
size: many
D: NA
J: TRBJ2-7
DNA: TGCGCCAGCAGTCAATGGGGCGGGAGAACAGGGCGAGAGCAGTACTTC
CDR3: CASSQWGGRTGREQYF

V: TRBV5-5
size: many
D: NA
J: TRBJ2-3
DNA: TGTGCCAGCAGCTTGCAGGCAGGACGTAGCACAGATACGCAGTATTTT
CDR3: CASSLQAGRSTDTQYF

V: TRBV6-2/TRBV6-3
size: medium-sized
D: NA
J: TRBJ2-5
DNA: TGTGCCAGCAGTGTAGCAGACCAAGAGACCCAGTACTTC
CDR3: CASSVADQETQYF

V: TRBV5-1
size: many
D: NA
J: TRBJ2-1
DNA: TGCGCCAGCAGCTTGCCCGCTGGGAATCTCAATCGGGAGCAGTTCTTC
CDR3: CASSLPAGNLNREQFF

V: TRBV5-1
size: NA
D: NA
J: TRBJ2-2
DNA: NA
CDR3: CASSFSTGANTGELFFF

V: TRBV4-3
size: many
D: NA
J: TRBJ1-5
DNA: TGCGCCAGCAGCCAAGATTGGCGTCAGCCCCAGCATTTT
CDR3: CASSQDWRQPQHF

V: TRBV10-1
size: many
D: NA
J: TRBJ2-1
DNA: TGCGCCAGCAGTGAAATACCTAAGGGCTCCTACAATGAGCAGTTCTTC
CDR3: CASSEIPKGSYNEQFF

V: TRBV28
size: NA
D: TRBD2
J: TRBJ2-7
DNA: TGTGCCAGCAGGTCCGGGACTAGCGGCGAGCAGTACTTC
CDR3: CASRSGTSGEQYF

V: TRBV28
size: few
D: TRBD2
J: TRBJ2-7
DNA: TGTGCCAGCACCCTACTAGCGGGAGGCGGTTTGCAGTACTTC
CDR3: CASTLLAGGGLQYF

V: TRBV7-8
size: NA
D: NA
J: TRBJ2-3
DNA: TGTGCCAGCGCCGTCACAGATACGCAGTATTTT
CDR3: CASAVTDTQYF

V: TRBV24-1
size: NA
D: NA
J: TRBJ1-5
DNA: TGTGCCACCAGTGATCCGCGCTCCAGCAATCAGCCCCAGCATTTT
CDR3: CATSDPRSSNQPQHF

V: TRBV19
size: NA
D: NA
J: TRBJ1-5
DNA: TGTGCCAGTAGTATCGAAGGGACGGGCAATCAGCCCCAGCATTTT
CDR3: CASSIEGTGNQPQHF

V: TRBV5-6
size: few
D: NA
J: TRBJ1-5
DNA: TGTGCCAGCAGCTTGGGTCAGGCCAATCAGCCCCAGCATTTT
CDR3: CASSLGQANQPQHF

V: TRBV12-3/TRBV12-4
size: many
D: NA
J: TRBJ2-7
DNA: TGTGCCAGCAGTTTAGCGAGGGTGGGGTACTACGAGCAGTACTTC
CDR3: CASSLARVGYYEQYF

V: TRBV28
size: NA
D: NA
J: TRBJ1-5
DNA: TGTGCCAGCAGTTCGGGCAGGGGAGTTGATCAGCCCCAGCATTTT
CDR3: CASSSGRGVDQPQHF

V: TRBV6-1
size: few
D: NA
J: TRBJ2-2
DNA: TGTGCCAGCAGCCCAGCTAGGGGCCTACTTAAAGCCGGGGAGCTGTTTTTT
CDR3: CASSPARGLLKAGELFF

V: TRBV27
size: NA
D: NA
J: TRBJ2-1
DNA: TGTGCCAGCAGTTTAGGGCTAGCTGTAAATGAGCAGTTCTTC
CDR3: CASSLGLAVNEQFF

V: TRBV7-2
size: many
D: TRBD1
J: TRBJ2-5
DNA: TGTGCCAGCAGCCCACAGGGGTCCCAAGAGACCCAGTACTTC
CDR3: CASSPQGSQETQYF

V: TRBV11-2
size: many
D: NA
J: TRBJ2-5
DNA: TGTGCCAGCAGCTTAGATTCAGGGCCGAAGACCCAGTACTTC
CDR3: CASSLDSGPKTQYF

V: TRBV4-3
size: many
D: NA
J: TRBJ1-2
DNA: TGCGCCAGCAGCCAAGAGTCGGCGGTAGGGTGGGGCTACACCTTC
CDR3: CASSQESAVGWGYTF

V: TRBV7-2
size: many
D: NA
J: TRBJ1-1
DNA: TGTGCCAGCAGCTCGAACACTGAAGCTTTCTTT
CDR3: CASSSNTEAFF

V: TRBV7-2
size: many
D: NA
J: TRBJ1-1
DNA: TGTGCCAGCAGCCTGCACCAGGGTTGGGGCACTGAAGCTTTCTTT
CDR3: CASSLHQGWGTEAFF

V: TRBV5-4
size: medium-sized
D: TRBD1
J: TRBJ2-7
DNA: TGTGCCAGCAGCGTCGAAGGACAGGGAGCCCACGAGCAGTACTTC
CDR3: CASSVEGQGAHEQYF

V: TRBV12-3/TRBV12-4
size: many
D: NA
J: TRBJ2-5
DNA: TGTGCCAGCAGTTTGACGTACGGGACCCAGTACTTC
CDR3: CASSLTYGTQYF

V: TRBV20-1
size: many
D: TRBD1
J: TRBJ2-7
DNA: TGCAGTGCTGGGAGGACAGGGGTTTACGAGCAGTACTTC
CDR3: CSAGRTGVYEQYF

V: TRBV19
size: NA
D: NA
J: TRBJ1-1
DNA: TGTGCCAGTAGTATAGGAGGGACGGTGAACACTGAAGCTTTCTTT
CDR3: CASSIGGTVNTEAFF

V: TRBV24-1
size: medium-sized
D: NA
J: TRBJ2-1
DNA: TGTGCCACCAGTGATTTGTTCAATGAGCAGTTCTTC
CDR3: CATSDLFNEQFF

V: TRBV29-1
size: many
D: TRBD1
J: TRBJ2-1
DNA: TGCAGCGTCCATAGGGACAGCTCCTACAATGAGCAGTTCTTC
CDR3: CSVHRDSSYNEQFF

V: TRBV18
size: many
D: TRBD1
J: TRBJ1-2
DNA: TGTGCCAGCTCACCGCCGATGGGACAGGTGCTCTATGGCTACACCTTC
CDR3: CASSPPMGQVLYGYTF

V: TRBV5-1
size: many
D: NA
J: TRBJ2-4
DNA: TGCGCCAGCAGCTTGGCCTCCGGGACGGCTAAAACTATTCAGTACTTC
CDR3: CASSLASGTAKTIQYF

V: TRBV19
size: many
D: NA
J: TRBJ1-2
DNA: TGTGCCAGCCAGCACGATGTCTATGGCTACACCTTC
CDR3: CASQHDVYGYTF

V: TRBV28
size: many
D: TRBD1
J: TRBJ1-2
DNA: TGTGCCAGCAGTTTAGTCCAGGGGGCGCTTGGCTACACCTTC
CDR3: CASSLVQGALGYTF

V: TRBV6-5
size: many
D: NA
J: TRBJ2-3
DNA: TGTGCCAGCCAATTTAGCGGTAGCACAGATACGCAGTATTTT
CDR3: CASQFSGSTDTQYF

V: TRBV12-3/TRBV12-4
size: many
D: NA
J: TRBJ2-2
DNA: TGTGCCAGCAGCCTCGACAGACTCCAGAACACCGGGGAGCTGTTTTTT
CDR3: CASSLDRLQNTGELFF

V: TRBV5-1
size: many
D: NA
J: TRBJ2-7
DNA: TGCGCCAGCAGCACAGGGAGGTCCCTCGAGCAGTACTTC
CDR3: CASSTGRSLEQYF

V: TRBV10-3
size: many
D: NA
J: TRBJ1-2
DNA: TGTGCCATCAGGTCGGGCCGAAACTATGGCTACACCTTC
CDR3: CAIRSGRNYGYTF

V: TRBV7-7
size: many
D: TRBD2
J: TRBJ2-3
DNA: TGTGCCAGCAGCCTCGGGACTAGAGGCACAGATACGCAGTATTTT
CDR3: CASSLGTRGTDTQYF

V: TRBV7-8
size: NA
D: TRBD1
J: TRBJ2-2
DNA: TGTGCCAGCAGCACAAGGACAGGGGGCGGGGAGCTGTTTTTT
CDR3: CASSTRTGGGELFF

V: TRBV2
size: many
D: NA
J: TRBJ1-5
DNA: TGTGCCAGCAAGGGGGACAGCAATCAGCCCCAGCATTTT
CDR3: CASKGDSNQPQHF

V: TRBV6-1
size: NA
D: NA
J: TRBJ2-1
DNA: TGTGCCAGCACCCGGCTGCGTGCAGGCGACTTTTACAATGAGCAGTTCTTC
CDR3: CASTRLRAGDFYNEQFF

V: TRBV7-2
size: NA
D: NA
J: TRBJ1-6
DNA: TGTGCCAGCAGCTCTTTTTGGGAGGCGAGAGATTCACCCCTCCACTTT
CDR3: CASSSFWEARDSPLHF

V: TRBV11-2
size: many
D: NA
J: TRBJ1-1
DNA: TGTGCCAGCAGCTTAGAAGGGAGGGGGGCACCGGTAGACACTGAAGCTTTCTTT
CDR3: CASSLEGRGAPVDTEAFF

V: TRBV12-3/TRBV12-4
size: many
D: NA
J: TRBJ1-6
DNA: TGTGCCAGCAGGGAACAGGGAACCTATAATTCACCCCTCCACTTT
CDR3: CASREQGTYNSPLHF

V: TRBV7-3
size: NA
D: NA
J: TRBJ2-2
DNA: TGTGCCAGCAGGGGCTCTGGGGTCACCGGGGAGCTGTTTTTT
CDR3: CASRGSGVTGELFF

V: TRBV5-4
size: NA
D: NA
J: TRBJ2-3
DNA: TGTGCCAGCAGCCCGAGTAGGACAGATACGCAGTATTTT
CDR3: CASSPSRTDTQYF

V: TRBV28
size: NA
D: TRBD1
J: TRBJ2-7
DNA: TGTGCCAGCAGCTCCGGGACAGGGGGCCACGAGCAGTACTTC
CDR3: CASSSGTGGHEQYF

V: TRBV12-3/TRBV12-4
size: few
D: NA
J: TRBJ2-1
DNA: TGTGCCAGCAGGCCATCGTGGGCCGATGAGCAGTTCTTC
CDR3: CASRPSWADEQFF

V: TRBV27
size: many
D: NA
J: TRBJ1-6
DNA: TGTGCCAGCAGTTTAGAGGGGACGTTGATGAATTCACCCCTCCACTTT
CDR3: CASSLEGTLMNSPLHF